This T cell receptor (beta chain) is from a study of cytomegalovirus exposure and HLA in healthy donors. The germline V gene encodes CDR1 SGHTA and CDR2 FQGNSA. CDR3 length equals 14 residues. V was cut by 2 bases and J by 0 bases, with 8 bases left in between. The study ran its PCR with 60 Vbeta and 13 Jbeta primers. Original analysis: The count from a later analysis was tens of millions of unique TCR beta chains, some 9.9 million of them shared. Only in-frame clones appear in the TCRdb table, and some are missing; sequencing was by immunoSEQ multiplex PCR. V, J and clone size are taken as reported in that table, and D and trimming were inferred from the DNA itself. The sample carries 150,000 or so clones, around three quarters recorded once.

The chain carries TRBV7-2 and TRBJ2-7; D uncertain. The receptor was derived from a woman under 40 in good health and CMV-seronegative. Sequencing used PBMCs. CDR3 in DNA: TGTGCCAGCAGCTTATATAGCACCTCCTACGAGCAGTACTTC. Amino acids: CASSLYSTSYEQYF.